The entry below describes one T cell receptor (beta chain). The antigen is unknown. This entry comes from a study of OX40 agonist ivuxolimab in advanced cancers. Study-wide background: Subjects had a mean age of around 60 years, with a range of roughly 23 to 80; less than 90% were male. One hepatocellular carcinoma and a couple of cutaneous melanoma patients partially responded.

This table comes from immunoSEQ multiplex PCR, and its TCRdb copy is limited to in-frame clones, with some not included. The table records 35,000 to 55,000 clones, about 94% of them present only once. Study results and limitations: Some nonresponders likewise displayed low normalized T-cell clonal expansion.

This receptor was obtained from an adult with an advanced solid tumor such as melanoma, head and neck, liver or kidney cancer. Sequencing used CD4+ or CD8+ T cells sorted from blood, obtained in a trial of the OX40 agonist ivuxolimab.

Here the CDR3 reads CASSFRGNTEAFF. The CDR3 DNA is TGTGCCAGCAGCTTTCGGGGGAACACTGAAGCTTTCTTT. This chain links TRBV7-3 with TRBJ1-1, with no clear D. Germline V gene lookup returns CDR1 SGHTA and CDR2 FQGTGA. This CDR3 has 13 amino acids. The V end was cut by 3 bases, the J end by 1 base, with 6 bases between.